This entry features one TCR beta chain sequence. This sample was taken from a study of cytomegalovirus exposure and HLA in healthy donors. The CDR3 is 16 residues long. J gave up 5 bases and V 4 bases, and 9 bases lay outside the gene matches. Germline V CDR1 and CDR2: SEHNR, FQNEAQ (reference sequence). The primer mix had 60 Vbeta and 13 Jbeta primers. Libraries were prepared by immunoSEQ multiplex PCR; TCRdb keeps only in-frame clonotypes and omits some of them. The data contain roughly 220,000 clones, more than 60% of them singletons. Sequenced material: PBMCs. The sequence was obtained from a man aged 45-65 years in good health and CMV-seronegative. The chain links TRBV7-9 to TRBJ2-2; 8 nucleotides align to TRBD2. Here the CDR3 reads CASSSFGGAGTGELFF. In nucleotides, the CDR3 is TGTGCCAGCAGCTCTTTCGGGGGGGCAGGGACCGGGGAGCTGTTTTTT.